Below are 27 T cell receptor beta chains sequenced from a single sample in a study of cytomegalovirus exposure and HLA in healthy donors. The PCR ran on 60 Vbeta and 13 Jbeta primers. This table comes from immunoSEQ multiplex PCR, and its TCRdb copy is limited to in-frame clones, with some not included. The listing records over 20,000 clones. The sample consisted of PBMCs. The receptors originated from a man in his sixties in good health and CMV-seropositive.

J is TRBJ1-1 and V is TRBV13, with D perhaps matching TRBD1 (5 bases). The length of the CDR3 is 15 residues. Per the germline V gene, CDR1 is PRHDT and CDR2 is FYEKMQ (reference sequence). Trimming removed 5 bases from V and 5 bases from J, with 18 bases in between. CDR3 region: CASSPIGGGGTEAFF. The CDR3 coding sequence is TGTGCCAGCAGCCCCATCGGGGGGGGTGGAACTGAAGCTTTCTTT.

V is TRBV5-1 and J is TRBJ2-7, with D possibly being TRBD1 (5 bases). V was pared by 0 bases and J by 0 bases, with 10 bases between. Per the germline V gene, CDR1 is SGHRS and CDR2 is YFSETQ. This CDR3 comprises 15 residues. The DNA for the CDR3 is TGCGCCAGCAGCTTGGCTCAGGGCACCTCCTACGAGCAGTACTTC. Amino acids: CASSLAQGTSYEQYF. The full variable domain, rest sourced from reference TRBV5-1 and TRBJ2-7, is KAGVTQTPRYLIKTRGQQVTLSCSPISGHRSVSWYQQTPGQGLQFLFEYFSETQRNKGNFPGRFSGRQFSNSRSEMNVSTLELGDSALYLCASSLAQGTSYEQYFGPGTRLTVT.

This rearrangement joins TRBV11-2 to TRBJ1-1; 10 bases match TRBD1. Germline-derived CDR1 and CDR2 are SGHAT and FQNNGV. CDR3 length: 15 amino acids. V trimming: 2 bases; J trimming: 5 bases; junction bases outside the gene matches: 5. The CDR3 loop is CASSLSRTGGTEAFF. The DNA of the CDR3 is TGTGCCAGCAGCTTATCTAGGACAGGGGGGACTGAAGCTTTCTTT.

The rearrangement uses TRBV5-1 and TRBJ2-5; TRBD2 matches 10 bases. The CDR3 is made up of 19 amino acids. Trimming removed 0 bases from V and 4 bases from J; junction bases left unmatched: 15. CDR1 is SGHRS and CDR2 is YFSETQ in the germline V gene. CDR3 bases: TGCGCCAGCAGCTTGGAATTTGGTTCCAGCGGGAGGGCCGGAGAGACCCAGTACTTC. This sequence encodes CASSLEFGSSGRAGETQYF.

The V and J genes are TRBV5-6 and TRBJ2-1; 8 nucleotides match TRBD2. V shed 4 bases and J 8 bases; nucleotides not matched to a gene: 5. The CDR3 totals 13 residues. CDR1 SGHDT and CDR2 YYEEEE come from the germline V gene. The DNA of the CDR3 is TGTGCCAGCAGCGGGGGACTAGAAGATGAGCAGTTCTTC. It yields the protein CASSGGLEDEQFF. Using reference TRBV5-6 and TRBJ2-1 for the parts outside the CDR3, the full variable domain is DAGVTQSPTHLIKTRGQQVTLRCSPKSGHDTVSWYQQALGQGPQFIFQYYEEEERQRGNFPDRFSGHQFPNYSSELNVNALLLGDSALYLCASSGGLEDEQFFGPGTRLTVL.

The J gene is TRBJ1-5, the V gene TRBV19; no reliable D call. Trimming stripped 5 bases from V and 4 bases from J, with 3 bases between. Germline CDR1 reads LNHDA; CDR2 reads SQIVND (reference sequence). The length of the CDR3 is 11 residues. The CDR3 region has the DNA TGTGCCAGTAGTGAGAATCAGCCCCAGCATTTT. This sequence encodes CASSENQPQHF.

The chain is built from TRBV14 and TRBJ2-7, with TRBD2 matching 7 bases. Germline CDR1 SGHDN, CDR2 FVKESK. V trimming: 5 bases; J trimming: 5 bases; junction bases outside the gene matches: 9. The CDR3 contains 14 residues. The CDR3, as DNA: TGTGCCAGCAGCAAATGGGCGGGAGTCAACGAGCAGTACTTC. Translation: CASSKWAGVNEQYF.

The chain couples TRBV25-1 to TRBJ1-2; TRBD1 matches 7 bases. The germline CDR1 and CDR2 sequences are MGHDK and SYGVNS. The V gene end was trimmed by 5 bases and the J gene end by 1 base; junction bases not matched to a gene: 7. The CDR3 runs to 15 residues. The CDR3 is CASSQGTAFNYGYTF. Here the CDR3 DNA reads TGTGCCAGCAGTCAAGGGACAGCTTTTAACTATGGCTACACCTTC.

This rearrangement joins TRBV27 to TRBJ1-1, with D perhaps TRBD1 (5 bases). Germline lookup yields CDR1 MNHEY and CDR2 SMNVEV (reference sequence). CDR3 size: 14 residues. V was cut by 8 bases and J by 6 bases, with 19 bases left in between. CDR3 DNA sequence: TGTGCCAGCCTCAGACAGTCCAAAGGTTCTGAAGCTTTCTTT. Its translation is CASLRQSKGSEAFF.

The DNA for the CDR3 is TGTGCCAGCAGCTGGAGGGGCTGGAACACCGGGGAGCTGTTTTTT. It yields the protein CASSWRGWNTGELFF. The chain combines TRBV5-6 with TRBJ2-2; tentatively, D is TRBD2 (6 bases). V dropped 3 bases and J dropped 1 base, with 10 bases sitting between them. CDR1 is SGHDT, CDR2 YYEEEE, per germline. The CDR3 consists of 15 residues.

The gene calls are TRBV12-5 and TRBJ2-1; 10 bases match TRBD2. The CDR3 consists of 11 residues. V lost 6 bases to trimming and J lost 15 bases; unmatched junction nucleotides: 5. Germline CDR1 and CDR2: LGHNT and FRNRAP. The CDR3 coding sequence is TGTGCTAGTGGAACCGGGACTAGCGTGTTCTTC. Translating gives CASGTGTSVFF. The full variable domain, completed using reference TRBV12-5 and TRBJ2-1, is DARVTQTPRHKVTEMGQEVTMRCQPILGHNTVFWYRQTMMQGLELLAYFRNRAPLDDSGMPKDRFSAEMPDATLATLKIQPSEPRDSAVYFCASGTGTSVFFGPGTRLTVL.

J is TRBJ1-4 and V is TRBV4-1; D not resolved. Looked up from germline, CDR1 is MGHRA and CDR2 is YSYEKL. V lost 3 bases to trimming and J lost 1 base, with 12 bases between them. The CDR3 spans 16 residues. CDR3 coding DNA: TGCGCCAGCAGCCAGGCTCCCGGGAAAACTAATGAAAAACTGTTTTTT. Translation: CASSQAPGKTNEKLFF.

The rearrangement links TRBV4-1 to TRBJ2-7; TRBD1 agrees at 9 bases. The V and J ends lost 0 bases and 3 bases, in that order; junction bases with no gene match: 3. Germline V gene sequence: CDR1 MGHRA, CDR2 YSYEKL. The CDR3 sequence is 15 residues long. DNA for the CDR3: TGCGCCAGCAGCCAAGAACCGGGACAGGGCTACGAGCAGTACTTC. Protein product: CASSQEPGQGYEQYF.

The genes are TRBV15 and TRBJ2-3; D is possibly TRBD2 (5 bases). Germline CDR1 reads LNHNV; CDR2 reads YYDKDF (reference sequence). Trimming took 1 base from V and 0 from J, leaving 17 bases between them. This CDR3 contains 18 residues. The CDR3 nucleotides are TGTGCCACCAGCAGAGCCCTGGACTGGCCCTCTAGCACAGATACGCAGTATTTT. Protein: CATSRALDWPSSTDTQYF.

The rearrangement joins TRBV5-1 to TRBJ2-7; 8 nucleotides line up with TRBD1. Germline CDR1 and CDR2: SGHRS and YFSETQ. The CDR3 covers 14 residues. The V segment lost 4 bases and the J segment 2 bases; nucleotides outside the gene matches: 5. CDR3 in amino acids: CASSGSGGAYEQYF. Written as DNA, the CDR3 is TGCGCCAGCAGCGGTTCAGGGGGCGCCTACGAGCAGTACTTC.

The rearrangement joins TRBV5-6 to TRBJ2-7; a weak D match, TRBD1 (7 bases). The germline gives CDR1 SGHDT, CDR2 YYEEEE. The CDR3 runs to 16 residues. V was trimmed by 3 bases and J by 4 bases, leaving 20 bases between them. CDR3 in amino acids: CASSWGGVTGLYEQYF. CDR3 sequence (DNA): TGTGCCAGCAGCTGGGGAGGTGTGACAGGGCTTTACGAGCAGTACTTC.

This rearrangement joins TRBV5-1 to TRBJ2-5, with 12 positions matching TRBD2. Germline V CDR1 and CDR2: SGHRS, YFSETQ. Germline trimming cut 7 bases from V and 3 bases from J; bases unmatched to any gene: 7. The CDR3 is 15 amino acids. The CDR3 reads CASDPGLAGKETQYF. The CDR3 DNA reads TGCGCCAGCGACCCTGGACTAGCGGGAAAAGAGACCCAGTACTTC.

The chain uses TRBV5-1 and TRBJ2-3; possible D gene TRBD1, 6 bases. Germline assignment: CDR1 SGHRS and CDR2 YFSETQ. The V gene lost 1 base and the J gene lost 1 base, with 13 bases spanning the gap. The CDR3 has 16 residues. The CDR3 region has the DNA TGCGCCAGCAGCTTGACACCGGGACACCGCACAGATACGCAGTATTTT. This encodes CASSLTPGHRTDTQYF.

This chain connects TRBV11-2 to TRBJ1-1; perhaps TRBD1 as D (5 bases). The CDR3 loop spans 13 amino acids. Germline V gene data show CDR1 as SGHAT and CDR2 as FQNNGV. V was cut by 4 bases and J by 11 bases, with 17 bases left in between. CDR3 region: CASSSEYQGFAFF. CDR3 DNA: TGTGCCAGCAGCTCGGAATACCAGGGTTTCGCTTTCTTT.

V gene TRBV19 combines with J gene TRBJ1-2; no reliable D call. The germline V gene has CDR1 LNHDA and CDR2 SQIVND (reference sequence). The CDR3 is 14 residues long. V lost 3 bases to trimming and J lost 4 bases, with 12 bases between them. The CDR3 DNA sequence: TGTGCCAGTAGTATGTTGGAGAGAAGCTATGGCTACACCTTC. This encodes CASSMLERSYGYTF.

The chain carries TRBV11-2 and TRBJ2-7, with D perhaps matching TRBD2 (6 bases). The germline V gene encodes CDR1 SGHAT and CDR2 FQNNGV. Trimming removed 6 bases from V and 4 bases from J, with 19 bases in between. The CDR3 sequence is 15 residues long. The CDR3 coding sequence is TGTGCCAGCAGTCGTAATGGGGGGAGCGCATACGAGCAGTACTTC. Its protein is CASSRNGGSAYEQYF.

The chain links TRBV29-1 to TRBJ2-5, with 9 bases that match TRBD2. The CDR3 length is 15 residues. The germline V gene has CDR1 SQVTM and CDR2 ANQGSEA. V shed 3 bases and J 4 bases; nucleotides not matched to a gene: 9. The CDR3 nucleotides read TGCAGCGTTGAGTTCGCGGGAGGGCCGGGAGAGACCCAGTACTTC. Translated: CSVEFAGGPGETQYF.

The chain is built from TRBV9 and TRBJ1-2; 7 bases are a match to TRBD1. The CDR3 spans 13 residues. CDR1 is SGDLS and CDR2 is YYNGEE in the germline V gene. V shed 4 bases and J 3 bases; nucleotides not matched to a gene: 3. The CDR3 protein is CASSIDRDYGYTF. In DNA form, the CDR3 reads TGTGCCAGCAGCATAGACAGGGACTATGGCTACACCTTC.

This chain uses TRBV4-1 with TRBJ1-2; D possibly corresponds to TRBD1 (5 bases). CDR1 and CDR2 (germline): MGHRA, YSYEKL. The CDR3 is made up of 13 amino acids. Trimming pared 3 bases from V and 4 bases from J, leaving 9 bases between. The DNA for the CDR3 is TGCGCCAGCAGCCAGGCACAGGCCTATGGCTACACCTTC. Protein sequence: CASSQAQAYGYTF.

The V call is TRBV4-1, the J call TRBJ2-3; the match to TRBD2 covers 10 bases. The CDR3 runs to 16 residues. Germline V lookup: CDR1 MGHRA, CDR2 YSYEKL. Trimming removed 1 base from V and 0 bases from J; junction bases left unmatched: 1. The DNA for the CDR3 is TGCGCCAGCAGCCAAGCACTAGCGGGGAGCACAGATACGCAGTATTTT. Protein: CASSQALAGSTDTQYF.

Comments on this clone: The junction and the germline gene differ at one end; a read error may be behind it. The chain couples TRBV2 to TRBJ2-5; 7 nucleotides agree with TRBD2. The CDR3 runs 13 residues. CDR1 is SNHLY and CDR2 is FYNNEI in the germline V gene. In DNA form, the CDR3 reads TGTGCCAGGAGTGGGGGGGGAGGAGAGACCCAGTACTTC. It translates to CARSGGGGETQYF.

The chain couples TRBV19 to TRBJ2-3, with no clear D. Germline-derived CDR1 and CDR2 are LNHDA and SQIVND (reference sequence). V lost 5 bases, J lost 2 bases, and 5 bases lay in between. The CDR3 has 12 residues. In nucleotides, the CDR3 is TGTGCCAGTAGTCTATCCACAGATACGCAGTATTTT. Amino acid sequence: CASSLSTDTQYF.